This T cell receptor (beta chain) was profiled in a study of cytomegalovirus exposure and HLA in healthy donors (dated 2017 in TCRdb). With respect to the entire study: According to a later analysis, one platform produced both the roughly 120 validation repertoires and the 666 repertoires of the first cohort. The study aimed to test whether signatures of past pathogen exposure could be identified by cataloging public T cell receptors. Besides the first cohort of 666 subjects, a separate validation cohort made up of roughly 120 different subjects was used. To predict cytomegalovirus infection status, the study brought together high-throughput TCR immunosequencing, statistical association of individual TCRs with disease status, and machine learning. General findings and caveats noted by the study authors: A later analysis lacked HLA typing for the validation cohort, so it scored co-occurrence in that cohort across all 120 or so repertoires. In a later analysis, TCRs clustered in the first cohort were found to also tend to co-occur in the roughly 130 validation repertoires, with approximately 94% of cluster scores above 0. In vitro tests confirmed that a few of the cytomegalovirus-associated TCR beta chains recognize cytomegalovirus antigens. The authors suggested that the approach could potentially be generalized to other disease states and immunological phenotypes. The classifier was reported to diagnose cytomegalovirus status with high specificity and sensitivity in both the original cohort and the validation cohort. Most TCR sequences were seen in very few donors, while some public TCRs were found in many individuals. The study listed approximately 160 TCR beta chains as associated with cytomegalovirus.

The library was made by the immunoSEQ multiplex PCR assay. From the authors' description of their analysis: To diagnose cytomegalovirus status from the catalog of TCR beta chain sequences, a statistical classification framework was built. Drawn from immuneACCESS, this table holds only the in-frame rearrangements with V and J called that TCRdb kept. Clones are partly lost; checked studies trace under half to an unresolved V gene and leave the rest unexplained. The DNA gave D and trimming, while V, J and clone size come from that table. Recorded for this sample are 98,000 or so clones; approximately 95% of them occurred a single time. Under 0.75% of the sample is in the top ten clones. Separate from the roughly 700-subject first cohort, the validation cohort of more than 90 subjects was the group to which the donors belonged. Turning to this clone: Its antigen is not yet known. Base qualities are missing; no much larger clone stands one base away.

V lost 0 bases and J lost 2 bases; the stretch between them is 3 bases long. CDR1 and CDR2 (SGDLS, YYNGEE) derive from the germline V gene. The cysteine opens and the phenylalanine closes a CDR3 of 13 amino acids. The sequence is cut down to CDR3 DNA, 39 bases in frame from base 1. The chain joins TRBV9 to TRBJ2-1, with an unclear D gene assignment. This TCR derives from a woman aged 18-29 years in good health and CMV-seronegative. Material for sequencing was PBMCs. The sequenced DNA is TGTGCCAGCAGCGTAGCTACCTACAATGAGCAGTTCTTC. The encoded protein is CASSVATYNEQFF.